This is a list of T cell receptor beta chains from one sample in a study of T cells in localized non-small cell lung cancer. The table came from immunoSEQ multiplex PCR; TCRdb's copy has only in-frame clones and leaves some out. The sample holds about 2,800 clones, roughly 22% seen once. Sequencing used lung tumor tissue, obtained before any cancer treatment. These receptors were obtained from a male donor aged 60 or over with stage II lung adenocarcinoma. Both conserved end residues are part of each CDR3. Each record gives: V gene, clone size, J gene, D gene, CDR3 DNA, CDR3 protein. A D gene is named only where the DNA matches it firmly. Size is stated for part of the rows, as once, few or many counts, or as a class when the clone is expanded.

>TRBV11-3|medium-sized|TRBJ1-1|NA
TGTGCCAGCAGGTCCCAGGGCTCGAACACTGAAGCTTTCTTT
CASRSQGSNTEAFF
>TRBV28|few|TRBJ1-5|NA
TGTGCCAGCAGTTCCGCCGTTTGGAGCAATCAGCCCCAGCATTTT
CASSSAVWSNQPQHF
>TRBV5-1|NA|TRBJ2-2|NA
TGCGCCAGCAGCTCAGGAACATTAATCCACGGGGAGCTGTTTTTT
CASSSGTLIHGELFF
>TRBV9|medium-sized|TRBJ1-2|NA
TGTGCCAGCAGCGTAGGGGTGGCGAGGGCCTCTAACTATGGCTACACCTTC
CASSVGVARASNYGYTF
>TRBV2|NA|TRBJ2-1|TRBD2
TGTGCCAGCAGTGTAGCCCTGGCCGGACTAGCGGTTTACAATGAGCAGTTCTTC
CASSVALAGLAVYNEQFF
>TRBV6-8|few|TRBJ2-3|NA
TGTGCCAGCAGTGACTCGGAGACTGATACGCAGTATTTT
CASSDSETDTQYF
>TRBV30|NA|TRBJ2-1|TRBD2
TGTGCCTGGAGTGTACTGCTAGCGGGATACAATGAGCAGTTCTTC
CAWSVLLAGYNEQFF
>TRBV6-7|NA|TRBJ1-1|NA
TGTGCCAGCAGGGATGGAGGTAAAGCTTTCTTT
CASRDGGKAFF
>TRBV11-3|few|TRBJ2-7|TRBD1
TGTGCCAGCAGCCCTCAGACAGGGACAAGCTCCTACGAGCAGTACTTC
CASSPQTGTSSYEQYF
>TRBV11-3|medium-sized|TRBJ1-1|NA
TGTGCCAGCAGCGAGGGTTTAGGGGGGAACACTGAAGCTTTCTTT
CASSEGLGGNTEAFF
>TRBV18|NA|TRBJ1-1|TRBD1
TGTGCCAGCTCACCTACAGGGGGGGACACTGAAGCTTTCTTT
CASSPTGGDTEAFF
>TRBV18|NA|TRBJ1-2|TRBD1
TGTGCCAGCTCAGACAGGGCCAACTATGGCTACACCTTC
CASSDRANYGYTF
>TRBV30|once|TRBJ2-1|NA
TGTGCCTGGACCACGGGAAGTGAGCAGTTCTTC
CAWTTGSEQFF
>TRBV6-8|NA|TRBJ1-4|NA
TGTGCCAGCAGATCATTTAAAGCAACTAATGAAAAACTGTTTTTT
CASRSFKATNEKLFF
>TRBV16|NA|TRBJ1-5|NA
TGTGCCAGCAGCCAATCGAGGGCTCAGCCCCAGCATTTT
CASSQSRAQPQHF
>TRBV11-3|medium-sized|TRBJ1-1|NA
TGTGCCAGCAGCTTACAGGGGTGGAACACTGAAGCTTTCTTT
CASSLQGWNTEAFF
>TRBV2|NA|TRBJ2-5|TRBD2
TGTGCCAGCACCCCCTGGGGGAGGGAAGAGACCCAGTACTTC
CASTPWGREETQYF
>TRBV29-1|NA|TRBJ1-4|TRBD1
TGCAGCGTTGAATTGGGGGCCTGGACAGGGACGGTTGAAAAACTGTTTTTT
CSVELGAWTGTVEKLFF
>TRBV19|NA|TRBJ2-5|NA
TGTGCCAGTAGTTCCCCCAACGGGGGGCAGTGGCAAGAGACCCAGTACTTC
CASSSPNGGQWQETQYF
>TRBV9|few|TRBJ2-5|TRBD2
TGTGCCAGCAGCGTCGGACTAGCGGAGCCCGAGACCCAGTACTTC
CASSVGLAEPETQYF